The 28 T cell receptor beta chains below all came from one sample that was sequenced in a study of response to subunit inactivated influenza vaccine. TCRdb re-analysed the RT-PCR reads in MiXCR, keeping a single row per CDR3 protein. The table records just under 250,000 distinct CDR3 sequences, 12% of them present only once. The material was non-naive T cells sorted from PBMCs, obtained around 14 days before vaccination. These receptors all stem from a man between 45 and 60 years old who received an inactivated influenza vaccine.

This clonotype was counted ten times or more. The chain recombines TRBV28 with TRBJ1-2; 10 bases align to TRBD1. From germline, CDR1 is MDHEN and CDR2 SYDVKM. With 4 bases clipped from V and 8 bases from J, the junction kept 10 bases outside the gene matches. This CDR3 region has 15 residues. CDR3 residues: CASSSTGGPHRGYTF. The CDR3 DNA reads as TGTGCCAGCAGTTCGACAGGGGGCCCCCACCGGGGCTACACCTTC.

The chain combines TRBV20-1 with TRBJ2-3, with D unclear. The CDR3 is 16 residues long. V lost 6 bases, J lost 1 base, and 20 bases lay in between. CDR1 is DFQATT and CDR2 is SNEGSKA in the germline V gene (reference sequence). CDR3 residues: CSAPLNPLRGTDTQYF. CDR3 coding DNA: TGCAGTGCACCATTAAACCCGCTTCGGGGCACAGATACGCAGTATTTT.

This clonotype was counted many times. V is TRBV5-1 and J is TRBJ2-7, with a tentative D call TRBD2 (7 bases). Germline CDR1 is SGHRS and CDR2 is YFSETQ. The CDR3 covers 15 residues. The germline V and J ends were trimmed by 4 bases and 3 bases, with 17 bases remaining between them. The CDR3 protein is CASSTTGGNDYEQYF. The CDR3 nucleotides read TGCGCCAGCAGCACCACGGGGGGCAACGACTACGAGCAGTACTTC.

This clonotype showed up just a few times. This chain uses TRBV7-9 with TRBJ2-7; tentative D call: TRBD1 (6 bases). Germline CDR1 SEHNR, CDR2 FQNEAQ (reference sequence). V was cut by 5 bases and J by 5 bases, with 19 bases left in between. This CDR3 has 15 residues. This chain's CDR3 is CASSRNQGSFHEQYF. DNA of the CDR3: TGTGCCAGCAGCCGGAATCAGGGGAGTTTCCACGAGCAGTACTTC.

This clonotype was detected many times. The genes are TRBV15 and TRBJ1-4; D not resolved. The germline V and J ends were trimmed by 0 bases and 1 base, with 6 bases remaining between them. The CDR3 totals 15 residues. CDR1 and CDR2 from the germline V gene are LNHNV and YYDKDF (reference sequence). CDR3 sequence: CATSRDVITNEKLFF. The CDR3 bases are TGTGCCACCAGCAGAGACGTCATAACTAATGAAAAACTGTTTTTT. Complete variable domain (other parts from reference TRBV15 and TRBJ1-4): DAMVIQNPRYQVTQFGKPVTLSCSQTLNHNVMYWYQQKSSQAPKLLFHYYDKDFNNEADTPDNFQSRRPNTSFCFLDIRSPGLGDTAMYLCATSRDVITNEKLFFGSGTQLSVL.

The J gene is TRBJ2-1, the V gene TRBV29-1, with 10 bases identical to TRBD1. With V trimmed by 5 bases and J by 3 bases, 1 base remained unmatched. Germline V gene lookup returns CDR1 SQVTM and CDR2 ANQGSEA. This CDR3 has 13 residues. The CDR3 region is CSVRTGGYNEQFF. The CDR3 DNA sequence: TGCAGCGTTAGGACAGGGGGCTACAATGAGCAGTTCTTC.

This clonotype came up many times. The chain recombines TRBV28 with TRBJ1-6, with D tentatively TRBD1 (5 bases). The V end was cut by 2 bases, the J end by 13 bases, with 9 bases between. The CDR3 has 12 amino acids. The germline V gene has CDR1 MDHEN and CDR2 SYDVKM. CDR3 nucleotide sequence: TGTGCCAGCAGTTTAGTTGGGGCTCCCCTCCACTTT. Its protein product is CASSLVGAPLHF. Complete variable domain (other parts from reference TRBV28 and TRBJ1-6): DVKVTQSSRYLVKRTGEKVFLECVQDMDHENMFWYRQDPGLGLRLIYFSYDVKMKEKGDIPEGYSVSREKKERFSLILESASTNQTSMYLCASSLVGAPLHFGNGTRLTVT.

This clonotype was counted at least ten times. The chain employs TRBV11-2 and TRBJ2-1; 10 bases align to TRBD2. V gave up 5 bases and J gave up 4 bases; unmatched junction bases: 14. Germline CDR1 reads SGHAT; CDR2 reads FQNNGV. CDR3 length: 18 residues. CDR3 amino acids: CASSRQGPAGGLYNEQFF. The CDR3 DNA reads TGTGCCAGCAGCCGACAGGGGCCAGCGGGGGGGCTTTACAATGAGCAGTTCTTC.

This clonotype has at least ten counts. This chain joins TRBV4-2 and TRBJ1-4; D possibly corresponds to TRBD1 (5 bases). The V end lost 0 bases, the J end lost 6 bases, and 17 bases lay between the germline ends. Germline assignment: CDR1 LGHNA and CDR2 YNFKEQ. The CDR3 is made up of 17 amino acids. The CDR3 region has the DNA TGTGCCAGCAGCCAAGATCTCGAACAGGTTGGAGATGAAAAACTGTTTTTT. This translates into CASSQDLEQVGDEKLFF.

A few counts support this clonotype. This chain connects TRBV6-2 or TRBV6-3 to TRBJ1-2; D is uncertain. Germline V gives CDR1 MNHEY, CDR2 SVGEGT. Trimming took 5 bases from V and 2 from J, leaving 12 bases between them. This CDR3 comprises 14 residues. The CDR3 protein is CASSPTPVNYGYTF. CDR3 nucleotide sequence: TGTGCCAGCAGTCCTACCCCCGTGAACTATGGCTACACCTTC.

This clonotype was detected a few times. With a much larger clone just one base away, this may be a read error. The V call is TRBV10-3, the J call TRBJ2-5; D gene uncertain. The CDR3 extends over 12 amino acids. Germline V gene data show CDR1 as ENHRY and CDR2 as SYGVKD. V dropped 0 bases and J dropped 5 bases, with 4 bases sitting between them. In DNA form, the CDR3 reads TGTGCCATCAGTGAGTCTGGGGAGACCCAGTACTTC. It encodes CAISESGETQYF.

J is TRBJ2-1 and V is TRBV6-2 or TRBV6-3; D is undetermined. V shed 2 bases and J shed 0 bases, with 2 bases lying between them. CDR3 length: 13 residues. Germline CDR1 MNHEY, CDR2 SVGEGT. The CDR3 region has the DNA TGTGCCAGCAGTTACCTCTCCTACAATGAGCAGTTCTTC. Translating gives CASSYLSYNEQFF.

The chain is built from TRBV28 and TRBJ2-7, with 8 positions matching TRBD1. In germline, CDR1 is MDHEN, CDR2 SYDVKM. Trimming cost V 8 bases and J 0 bases; bases outside gene matches: 12. CDR3 size: 16 residues. The CDR3 region has the DNA TGTGCCAGCGCCCCCCCCGGACAGGGACCCTCCTACGAGCAGTACTTC. The encoded protein is CASAPPGQGPSYEQYF. The entire variable domain, with the rest obtained from reference TRBV28 and TRBJ2-7, is as follows: DVKVTQSSRYLVKRTGEKVFLECVQDMDHENMFWYRQDPGLGLRLIYFSYDVKMKEKGDIPEGYSVSREKKERFSLILESASTNQTSMYLCASAPPGQGPSYEQYFGPGTRLTVT.

This clonotype was found a few times. The CDR3 bases are TGCGCCAGCAGCCAAGAGGCGGCCGGGACCTACAATGAGCAGTTCTTC. Its translation is CASSQEAAGTYNEQFF. The chain employs TRBV4-3 and TRBJ2-1, with D tentatively TRBD2 (5 bases). From germline, CDR1 is LGHNA and CDR2 YSLEER. CDR3 length: 16 residues. V was shortened by 0 bases and J by 2 bases, with 11 bases between the two germline ends.

This chain links TRBV29-1 with TRBJ2-3; TRBD2 agrees at 10 bases. The germline V gene has CDR1 SQVTM and CDR2 ANQGSEA. The V and J ends lost 4 bases and 3 bases, in that order; junction bases with no gene match: 10. The CDR3 runs 16 residues. The CDR3 DNA reads TGCAGCGTTGGGGCTACAGGGACTAGCGTAACAGATACGCAGTATTTT. Its protein is CSVGATGTSVTDTQYF.

The table lists this clonotype with many counts. The J gene is TRBJ2-6, the V gene TRBV5-1, with D perhaps matching TRBD2 (6 bases). Germline-derived CDR1 and CDR2 are SGHRS and YFSETQ. Trimming stripped 3 bases from V and 0 bases from J, with 13 bases between. This CDR3 has 17 amino acids. The CDR3 protein is CASSSQAGSSGANVLTF. The CDR3 nucleotides are TGCGCCAGCAGCTCCCAGGCCGGGAGCTCTGGGGCCAACGTCCTGACTTTC. Variable domain in full (rest from reference TRBV5-1 and TRBJ2-6): KAGVTQTPRYLIKTRGQQVTLSCSPISGHRSVSWYQQTPGQGLQFLFEYFSETQRNKGNFPGRFSGRQFSNSRSEMNVSTLELGDSALYLCASSSQAGSSGANVLTFGAGSRLTVL.

This clonotype has at least ten counts. This chain joins TRBV7-2 and TRBJ2-3, with 12 bases that match TRBD2. J gave up 6 bases and V 7 bases, and 5 bases lay outside the gene matches. This CDR3 has 14 residues. Looked up from germline, CDR1 is SGHTA and CDR2 is FQGNSA. CDR3 in amino acids: CASKLAGGSDTQYF. In DNA form, the CDR3 reads TGTGCCAGCAAACTAGCGGGAGGTAGTGATACGCAGTATTTT.

The gene calls are TRBV15 and TRBJ2-1; 14 bases map to TRBD2. CDR1 is LNHNV and CDR2 is YYDKDF in the germline V gene (reference sequence). With 9 bases clipped from V and 8 bases from J, the junction kept 15 bases outside the gene matches. This CDR3 comprises 17 residues. CDR3 DNA: TGTGCCACTACTCTTCATGGGACTAGCGGGAGTATATATGAGCAGTTCTTC. Translating gives CATTLHGTSGSIYEQFF. The variable domain in full, completed from reference TRBV15 and TRBJ2-1, reads DAMVIQNPRYQVTQFGKPVTLSCSQTLNHNVMYWYQQKSSQAPKLLFHYYDKDFNNEADTPDNFQSRRPNTSFCFLDIRSPGLGDTAMYLCATTLHGTSGSIYEQFFGPGTRLTVL.

This clonotype was picked up a small number of times. J is TRBJ1-6 and V is TRBV20-1; 9 bases line up with TRBD1. CDR1 is DFQATT and CDR2 is SNEGSKA in the germline V gene (reference sequence). The CDR3 totals 14 residues. Losses at the gene ends were 3 bases for V and 6 bases for J; bases not matched to a gene: 3. This chain's CDR3 is CSARMGQGNSPLHF. The CDR3 DNA is TGCAGTGCTAGGATGGGACAGGGTAATTCACCCCTCCACTTT.

This clonotype has just a few counts. The chain employs TRBV5-1 and TRBJ2-5, with a possible D match to TRBD2 (6 bases). The germline V and J ends were trimmed by 1 base and 4 bases, with 11 bases remaining between them. Germline CDR1 SGHRS, CDR2 YFSETQ. The CDR3 consists of 14 residues. As DNA, the CDR3 is TGCGCCAGCAGCTTGACGTCCGGGGGAGAGACCCAGTACTTC. As protein: CASSLTSGGETQYF. Based on the CDR3 plus reference TRBV5-1 and TRBJ2-5, the full variable domain is KAGVTQTPRYLIKTRGQQVTLSCSPISGHRSVSWYQQTPGQGLQFLFEYFSETQRNKGNFPGRFSGRQFSNSRSEMNVSTLELGDSALYLCASSLTSGGETQYFGPGTRLLVL.

The chain joins TRBV20-1 to TRBJ2-1, with TRBD2 identical over 9 bases. The germline V gene encodes CDR1 DFQATT and CDR2 SNEGSKA (reference sequence). The trim removed 0 bases at V and 0 bases at J, leaving 9 bases unmatched. CDR3 length equals 18 residues. The CDR3 DNA sequence: TGCAGTGCTAGAGAGGCAGCGGGAGGAAGGAGCTCCTACAATGAGCAGTTCTTC. Its translation: CSAREAAGGRSSYNEQFF.

The V call is TRBV7-2, the J call TRBJ2-1; 14 bases align to TRBD2. CDR3 size: 14 residues. Germline trimming cut 2 bases from V and 14 bases from J; bases unmatched to any gene: 5. The germline gives CDR1 SGHTA, CDR2 FQGNSA. The CDR3 coding sequence is TGTGCCAGCAGCTTACGGACTAGCGGGGGGATCGAGTTCTTC. This sequence encodes CASSLRTSGGIEFF.

The J gene is TRBJ1-2, the V gene TRBV6-2 or TRBV6-3; 10 nucleotides agree with TRBD1. V shed 4 bases, J shed 2 bases, and the junction held 1 base outside the gene matches. The CDR3 is 14 amino acids. The germline gives CDR1 MNHEY, CDR2 SVGEGT. Written as DNA, the CDR3 is TGTGCCAGCAGTTGGGGACAGGGGAACTATGGCTACACCTTC. Translating it yields CASSWGQGNYGYTF.

This clonotype occurred a few times. V usage is TRBV5-1 and J usage is TRBJ1-6; D not certain. The CDR3 consists of 15 residues. The V end lost 1 base, the J end lost 4 bases, and 9 bases lay between the germline ends. Germline-derived CDR1 and CDR2 are SGHRS and YFSETQ. CDR3 protein: CASSLISQYNSPLHF. In nucleotides, the CDR3 is TGCGCCAGCAGCTTGATCAGCCAGTATAATTCACCCCTCCACTTT.

This clonotype was counted many times. The chain is built from TRBV9 and TRBJ2-7; 10 bases map to TRBD2. This CDR3 comprises 16 residues. Per the germline V gene, CDR1 is SGDLS and CDR2 is YYNGEE. J lost 7 bases, V lost 0 bases, and 10 bases had no gene match. The CDR3 protein is CASSVVASGSNGEQYF. Written as DNA, the CDR3 is TGTGCCAGCAGCGTAGTTGCTAGCGGGAGTAACGGGGAGCAGTACTTC.

V is TRBV4-3 and J is TRBJ1-1; D remains unclear. Germline CDR1 is LGHNA and CDR2 is YSLEER. The CDR3 has 15 residues. V was cut by 0 bases and J by 0 bases, with 8 bases left in between. The CDR3 loop reads CASSQEVVLNTEAFF. The CDR3 nucleotides are TGCGCCAGCAGCCAAGAAGTAGTCCTGAACACTGAAGCTTTCTTT.

This clonotype has just a few counts. The J gene is TRBJ2-3, the V gene TRBV15, with D tentatively TRBD1 or TRBD2 (5 bases each). Germline CDR1 and CDR2: LNHNV and YYDKDF (reference sequence). This CDR3 spans 18 amino acids. The ends were cut back, 3 bases at V and 1 base at J, with 20 bases in the middle. CDR3: CATSSPYGASLGTDTQYF. DNA of the CDR3: TGTGCCACCAGCAGTCCTTACGGGGCTAGCTTGGGCACAGATACGCAGTATTTT.

This clonotype was counted ten times or more. This rearrangement joins TRBV3-1 to TRBJ1-4, with no clear D. CDR1 and CDR2 from the germline V gene are LGHDT and YNNKEL (reference sequence). The CDR3 is 15 amino acids. V lost 0 bases and J 0 bases, leaving 5 bases between the germline ends. The CDR3 region is CASSQDGATNEKLFF. The DNA of the CDR3 is TGTGCCAGCAGCCAAGACGGAGCAACTAATGAAAAACTGTTTTTT.